This T cell receptor beta chain emerged from a study of shared clonotypes between healthy human individuals. Assay used: immunoSEQ multiplex PCR; TCRdb lists only in-frame clones, some missing. The data hold under 2,500,000 clones, with roughly 95% observed a single time. From germline, CDR1 is SGHTA and CDR2 FQGNSA. Trimming left V 3 bases short and J 6 bases short, with 8 bases between. The CDR3 covers 12 residues. Sequencing was performed on naive CD4+ T cells sorted from blood. Subset in this sample: CD45RA+ positively selected. The TCR comes from a young man in good health. The chain carries TRBV7-2 and TRBJ1-2; D is uncertain. The CDR3 here is CASSFRGNGYTF. CDR3 nucleotide sequence: TGTGCCAGCAGCTTCAGAGGGAATGGCTACACCTTC.